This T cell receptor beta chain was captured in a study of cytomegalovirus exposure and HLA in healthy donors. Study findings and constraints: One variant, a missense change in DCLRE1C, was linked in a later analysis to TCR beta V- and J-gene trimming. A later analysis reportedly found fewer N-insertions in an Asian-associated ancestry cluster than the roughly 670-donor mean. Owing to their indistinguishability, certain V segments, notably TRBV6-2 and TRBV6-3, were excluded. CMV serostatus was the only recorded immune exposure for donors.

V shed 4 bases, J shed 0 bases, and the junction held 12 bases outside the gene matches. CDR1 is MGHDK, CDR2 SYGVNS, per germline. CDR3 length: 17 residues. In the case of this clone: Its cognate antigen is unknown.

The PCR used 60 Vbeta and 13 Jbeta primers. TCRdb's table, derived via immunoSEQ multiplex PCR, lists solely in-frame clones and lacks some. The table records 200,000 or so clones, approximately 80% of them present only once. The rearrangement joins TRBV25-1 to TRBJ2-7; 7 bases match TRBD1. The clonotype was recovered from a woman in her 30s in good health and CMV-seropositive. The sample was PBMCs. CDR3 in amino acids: CASSGFSGQIYSYEQYF. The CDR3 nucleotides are TGTGCCAGCAGTGGATTCTCGGGACAGATCTACTCCTACGAGCAGTACTTC.